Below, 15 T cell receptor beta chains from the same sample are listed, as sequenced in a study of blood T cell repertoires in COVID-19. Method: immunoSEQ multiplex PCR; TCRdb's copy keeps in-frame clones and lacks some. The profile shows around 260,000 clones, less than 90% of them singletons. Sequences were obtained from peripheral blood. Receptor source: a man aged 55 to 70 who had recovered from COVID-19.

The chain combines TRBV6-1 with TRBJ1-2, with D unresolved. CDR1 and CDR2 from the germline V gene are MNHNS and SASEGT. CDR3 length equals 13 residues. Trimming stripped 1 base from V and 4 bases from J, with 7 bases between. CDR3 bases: TGTGCCAGCAGTGAAGGTCGGGGCTATGGCTACACCTTC. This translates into CASSEGRGYGYTF.

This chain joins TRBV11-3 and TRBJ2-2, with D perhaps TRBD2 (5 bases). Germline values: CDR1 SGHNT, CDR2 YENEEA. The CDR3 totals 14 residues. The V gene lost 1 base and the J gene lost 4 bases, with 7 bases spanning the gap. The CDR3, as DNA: TGTGCCAGCAGCTTAGGGCGGGTCACCGGGGAGCTGTTTTTT. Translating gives CASSLGRVTGELFF.

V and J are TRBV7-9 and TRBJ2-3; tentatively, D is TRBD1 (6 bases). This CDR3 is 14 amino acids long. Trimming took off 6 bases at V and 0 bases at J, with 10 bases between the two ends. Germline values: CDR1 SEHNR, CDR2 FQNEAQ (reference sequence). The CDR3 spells CASSWTDSTDTQYF. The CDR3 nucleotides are TGTGCCAGCAGTTGGACAGACAGCACAGATACGCAGTATTTT.

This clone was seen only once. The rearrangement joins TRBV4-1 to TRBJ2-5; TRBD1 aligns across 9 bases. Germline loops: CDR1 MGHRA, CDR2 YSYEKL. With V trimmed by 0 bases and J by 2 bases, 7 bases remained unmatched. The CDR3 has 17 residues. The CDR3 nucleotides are TGCGCCAGCAGCCAAGAGCCCACAGGGGGCGTACAAGAGACCCAGTACTTC. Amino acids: CASSQEPTGGVQETQYF.

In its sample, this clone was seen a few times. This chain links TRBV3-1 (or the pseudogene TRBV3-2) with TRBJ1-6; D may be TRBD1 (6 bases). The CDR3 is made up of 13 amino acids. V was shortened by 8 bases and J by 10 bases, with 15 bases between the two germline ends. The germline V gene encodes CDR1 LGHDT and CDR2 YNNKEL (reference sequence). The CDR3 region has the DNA TGTGCCAGCGGAACAGGGTGGGGCTCACCCCTCCACTTT. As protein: CASGTGWGSPLHF.

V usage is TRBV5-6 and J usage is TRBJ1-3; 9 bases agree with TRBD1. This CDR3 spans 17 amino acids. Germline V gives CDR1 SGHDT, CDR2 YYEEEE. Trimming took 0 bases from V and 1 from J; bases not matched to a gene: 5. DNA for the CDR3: TGTGCCAGCAGCTTGGGGGACAGGGAACTATCTGGAAACACCATATATTTT. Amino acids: CASSLGDRELSGNTIYF.

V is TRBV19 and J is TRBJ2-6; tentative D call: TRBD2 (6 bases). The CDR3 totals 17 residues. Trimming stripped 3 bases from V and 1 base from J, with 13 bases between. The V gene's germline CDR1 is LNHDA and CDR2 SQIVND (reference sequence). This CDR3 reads CASSMGGRSSGANVLTF. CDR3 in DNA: TGTGCCAGTAGTATGGGGGGACGGAGTTCTGGGGCCAACGTCCTGACTTTC. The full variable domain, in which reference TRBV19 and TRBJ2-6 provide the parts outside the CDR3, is DGGITQSPKYLFRKEGQNVTLSCEQNLNHDAMYWYRQDPGQGLRLIYYSQIVNDFQKGDIAEGYSVSREKKESFPLTVTSAQKNPTAFYLCASSMGGRSSGANVLTFGAGSRLTVL.

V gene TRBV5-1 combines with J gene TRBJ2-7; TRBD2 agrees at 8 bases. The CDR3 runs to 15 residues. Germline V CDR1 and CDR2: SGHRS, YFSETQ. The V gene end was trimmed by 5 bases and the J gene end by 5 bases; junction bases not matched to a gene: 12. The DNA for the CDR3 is TGCGCCAGCAGGCCATCACGAAGCGGGAGCCACGAGCAGTACTTC. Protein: CASRPSRSGSHEQYF.

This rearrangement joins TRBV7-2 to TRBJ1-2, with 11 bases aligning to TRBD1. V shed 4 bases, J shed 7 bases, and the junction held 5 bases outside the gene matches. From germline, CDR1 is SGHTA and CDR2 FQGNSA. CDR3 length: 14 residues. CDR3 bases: TGTGCCAGCAGCTCAACCGGACAGGGGGCTGGCTACACCTTC. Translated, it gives CASSSTGQGAGYTF.

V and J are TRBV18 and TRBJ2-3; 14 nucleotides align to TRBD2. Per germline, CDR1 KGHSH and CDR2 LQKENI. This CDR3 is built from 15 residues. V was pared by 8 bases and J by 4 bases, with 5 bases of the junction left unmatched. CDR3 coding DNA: TGTGCCAGCACGGGACTAGCGGGAGTGGCAGATACGCAGTATTTT. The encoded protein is CASTGLAGVADTQYF.

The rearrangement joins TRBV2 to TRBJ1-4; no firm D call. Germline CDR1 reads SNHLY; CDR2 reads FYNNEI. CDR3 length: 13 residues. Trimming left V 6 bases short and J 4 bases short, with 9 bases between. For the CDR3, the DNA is TGTGCCAGCAGCTCTCCGGGTAATGAAAAACTGTTTTTT. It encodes CASSSPGNEKLFF.

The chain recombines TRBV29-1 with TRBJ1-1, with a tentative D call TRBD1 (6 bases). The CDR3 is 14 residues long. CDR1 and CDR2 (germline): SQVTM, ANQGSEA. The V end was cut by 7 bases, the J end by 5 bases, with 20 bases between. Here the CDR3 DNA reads TGCAGCGCGATGGGGGGGTTCAGGGGTACTGAAGCTTTCTTT. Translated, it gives CSAMGGFRGTEAFF.

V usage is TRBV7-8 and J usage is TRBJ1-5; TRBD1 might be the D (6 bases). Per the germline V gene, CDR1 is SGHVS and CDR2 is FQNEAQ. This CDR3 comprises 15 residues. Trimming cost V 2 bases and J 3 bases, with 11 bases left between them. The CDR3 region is CASSLQTGLNQPQHF. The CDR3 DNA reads TGTGCCAGCAGCTTACAGACAGGACTCAATCAGCCCCAGCATTTT.

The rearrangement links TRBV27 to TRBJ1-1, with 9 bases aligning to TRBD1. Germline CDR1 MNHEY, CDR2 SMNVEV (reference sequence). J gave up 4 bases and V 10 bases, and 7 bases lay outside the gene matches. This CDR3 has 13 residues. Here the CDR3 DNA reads TGTGCCATCTCGGACAGGGGAGGCACTGAAGCTTTCTTT. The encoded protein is CAISDRGGTEAFF.

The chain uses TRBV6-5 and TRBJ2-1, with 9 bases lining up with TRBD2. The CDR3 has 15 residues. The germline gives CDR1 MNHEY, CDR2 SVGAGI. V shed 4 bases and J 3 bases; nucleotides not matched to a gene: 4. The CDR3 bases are TGTGCCAGCAGTTCTAGCGGGAACTTCTACAATGAGCAGTTCTTC. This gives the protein CASSSSGNFYNEQFF.